The rows below give T cell receptor beta chains drawn from one sample of a study of human T cells and chemical hapten exposure. One entry per CDR3 protein results from TCRdb running MiXCR on the RACE reads. The repertoire consists of 80,000 to 100,000 distinct CDR3 sequences, with approximately 11% occurring once and the leading ten covering approximately 3.7%. Here the sequenced sample was whole blood, taken in connection with sensitization to the hapten diphenylcyclopropenone (DPC). The receptors were gathered from a woman aged 50 to 65 with alopecia areata. Some clones in this sample may be carry-over from other donors' samples. The conserved cysteine and the conserved F or W are not part of the CDR3 here. Each record gives: V gene, CDR3 length, J gene, CDR3 protein.

v_gene: TRBV12-3/TRBV12-4
len: 10
j_gene: TRBJ1-2
CDR3aa: ASRSFNYGYT

v_gene: TRBV5-1
len: 11
j_gene: TRBJ2-1
CDR3aa: ASSLRPPREQF

v_gene: TRBV7-2
len: 12
j_gene: TRBJ1-1
CDR3aa: ASSLAQAGTEAF

v_gene: TRBV7-8
len: 12
j_gene: TRBJ2-7
CDR3aa: ASSLVQGPYEQY

v_gene: TRBV2
len: 7
j_gene: TRBJ2-4
CDR3aa: ASGDIQY

v_gene: TRBV25-1
len: 14
j_gene: TRBJ2-5
CDR3aa: ASSEFAGQGQETQY

v_gene: TRBV5-4
len: 12
j_gene: TRBJ2-5
CDR3aa: ASTTLGVAETQY

v_gene: TRBV11-2
len: 11
j_gene: TRBJ1-1
CDR3aa: ASSSRGGTEAF

v_gene: TRBV18
len: 9
j_gene: TRBJ1-4
CDR3aa: ASAGNEKLF

v_gene: TRBV7-2
len: 14
j_gene: TRBJ2-1
CDR3aa: ASSRDFATGNSEQF

v_gene: TRBV20-1
len: 11
j_gene: TRBJ2-1
CDR3aa: SARGRTFNEQF

v_gene: TRBV10-2
len: 11
j_gene: TRBJ1-5
CDR3aa: ASSDRENQPQH

v_gene: TRBV4-1
len: 15
j_gene: TRBJ1-5
CDR3aa: ASSQERVQTGAQPQH

v_gene: TRBV12-3/TRBV12-4
len: 14
j_gene: TRBJ1-1
CDR3aa: ASSFHYSPMNTEAF

v_gene: TRBV30
len: 12
j_gene: TRBJ2-2
CDR3aa: AWSVRREGRELF

v_gene: TRBV25-1
len: 14
j_gene: TRBJ2-5
CDR3aa: ASSRRASGTEETQY

v_gene: TRBV5-1
len: 14
j_gene: TRBJ2-2
CDR3aa: ASSLGSGSAGGELF

v_gene: TRBV6-2/TRBV6-3
len: 13
j_gene: TRBJ2-1
CDR3aa: ASRTSGGAFHEQF

v_gene: TRBV12-3/TRBV12-4
len: 10
j_gene: TRBJ2-7
CDR3aa: ASGGARGEQY

v_gene: TRBV28
len: 13
j_gene: TRBJ2-7
CDR3aa: ASSLSSAGSYEQY

v_gene: TRBV7-3
len: 13
j_gene: TRBJ2-2
CDR3aa: ASSLYQPPAGELF

v_gene: TRBV15
len: 12
j_gene: TRBJ2-7
CDR3aa: ATSPAGYDYEQY

v_gene: TRBV3-1
len: 14
j_gene: TRBJ2-7
CDR3aa: ASRGLAGKGAYEQY

v_gene: TRBV7-2
len: 12
j_gene: TRBJ1-2
CDR3aa: ASRPGQGFFGYT

v_gene: TRBV7-7
len: 12
j_gene: TRBJ2-5
CDR3aa: ASSLGSPMETQY

v_gene: TRBV11-2
len: 14
j_gene: TRBJ2-2
CDR3aa: ASSLRTLGITGELF

v_gene: TRBV11-2
len: 12
j_gene: TRBJ1-5
CDR3aa: ASSLDLANQPQH

v_gene: TRBV19
len: 11
j_gene: TRBJ1-2
CDR3aa: ASRDRANYGYT

v_gene: TRBV7-9
len: 12
j_gene: TRBJ1-2
CDR3aa: ASSPAGVGYGYT

v_gene: TRBV18
len: 13
j_gene: TRBJ2-7
CDR3aa: ASSPSTSGVYEQY

v_gene: TRBV29-1
len: 8
j_gene: TRBJ2-3
CDR3aa: SVIAGVKY

v_gene: TRBV28
len: 9
j_gene: TRBJ2-5
CDR3aa: ASKFTQTQY

v_gene: TRBV7-2
len: 12
j_gene: TRBJ2-1
CDR3aa: ASSSGPQGNEQF

v_gene: TRBV5-1
len: 13
j_gene: TRBJ2-5
CDR3aa: ASSPEFWQGETQY

v_gene: TRBV4-3
len: 13
j_gene: TRBJ2-5
CDR3aa: ASSQDPGPRETQY

v_gene: TRBV7-9
len: 15
j_gene: TRBJ1-6
CDR3aa: ASSFVAGSSYNSPLH

v_gene: TRBV25-1
len: 13
j_gene: TRBJ2-1
CDR3aa: ASSELSGGLNEQF

v_gene: TRBV24-1
len: 12
j_gene: TRBJ2-1
CDR3aa: ATSGTSGSYEQF

v_gene: TRBV30
len: 11
j_gene: TRBJ1-1
CDR3aa: AWTRQLNTEAF

v_gene: TRBV6-6
len: 12
j_gene: TRBJ2-5
CDR3aa: ASRSSGNQETQY

v_gene: TRBV7-9
len: 13
j_gene: TRBJ2-5
CDR3aa: ASSDGTAPQETQY

v_gene: TRBV18
len: 15
j_gene: TRBJ1-5
CDR3aa: ASSPTTVGVYNQPQH

v_gene: TRBV29-1
len: 9
j_gene: TRBJ2-1
CDR3aa: SVASGNEQF

v_gene: TRBV7-2
len: 12
j_gene: TRBJ2-7
CDR3aa: ASSLIRASYEQY

v_gene: TRBV6-2/TRBV6-3
len: 13
j_gene: TRBJ2-1
CDR3aa: ASSLTGTSFNEQF

v_gene: TRBV4-2
len: 12
j_gene: TRBJ2-5
CDR3aa: ASSREGSGETQY

v_gene: TRBV18
len: 14
j_gene: TRBJ2-3
CDR3aa: ASSPLGSGKEDTQY